This TCR beta chain was identified in a study of blood T cell repertoires in COVID-19. Study-level information: T cells, B-cell-depleted T cells, or PBMCs provided the cDNA or gDNA that served as material.

CDR3 length equals 15 residues. J was trimmed by 8 bases and V by 1 base; bases with no gene match: 5. CDR1 and CDR2 (germline): SNHLY, FYNNEI. Sequencing was performed with immunoSEQ multiplex PCR; in TCRdb, only in-frame clones are kept and a portion is missing. The data contain fewer than 400,000 clones, 87% of them singletons. Remarks on this clone: The sample contains more than one DNA sequence encoding this CDR3.

Recruitment covered about two dozen US areas and drew participants whose ages spanned about 18 to 90 years. Two negative PCRs, clearance, or symptom resolution had been documented for recovered Cohort 3 donors. The chain combines TRBV2 with TRBJ1-4, with 9 nucleotides matching TRBD1. The sample was PBMCs or T cells enriched from blood (not recorded which). This clonotype was sampled from a woman between 18 and 30 years old who had recovered from COVID-19. The CDR3 here is CASSEGGQGGEKLFF. The CDR3 DNA is TGTGCCAGCAGTGAAGGGGGACAGGGAGGAGAAAAACTGTTTTTT.